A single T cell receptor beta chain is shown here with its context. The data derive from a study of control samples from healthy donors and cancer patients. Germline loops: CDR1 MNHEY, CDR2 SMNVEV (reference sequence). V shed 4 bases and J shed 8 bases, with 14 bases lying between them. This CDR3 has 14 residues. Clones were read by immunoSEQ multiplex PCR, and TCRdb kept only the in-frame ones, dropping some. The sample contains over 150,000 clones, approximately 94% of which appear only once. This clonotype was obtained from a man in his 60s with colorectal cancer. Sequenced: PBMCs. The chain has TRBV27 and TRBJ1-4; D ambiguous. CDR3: CASSSPRRGEKLFF. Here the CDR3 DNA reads TGTGCCAGCAGTTCCCCCCGGCGAGGGGAAAAACTGTTTTTT. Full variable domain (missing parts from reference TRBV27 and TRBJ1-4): EAQVTQNPRYLITVTGKKLTVTCSQNMNHEYMSWYRQDPGLGLRQIYYSMNVEVTDKGDVPEGYKVSRKEKRNFPLILESPSPNQTSLYFCASSSPRRGEKLFFGSGTQLSVL.